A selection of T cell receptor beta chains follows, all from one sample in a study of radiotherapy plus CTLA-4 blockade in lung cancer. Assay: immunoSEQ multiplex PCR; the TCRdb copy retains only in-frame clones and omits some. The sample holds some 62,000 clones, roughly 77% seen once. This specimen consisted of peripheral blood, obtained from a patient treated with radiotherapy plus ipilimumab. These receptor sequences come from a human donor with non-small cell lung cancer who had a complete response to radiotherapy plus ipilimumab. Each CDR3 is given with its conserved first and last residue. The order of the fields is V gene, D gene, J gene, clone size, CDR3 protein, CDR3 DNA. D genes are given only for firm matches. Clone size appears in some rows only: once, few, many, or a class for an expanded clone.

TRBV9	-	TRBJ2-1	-	CASSVVAVGSYNEQFF	TGTGCCAGCAGCGTAGTAGCGGTTGGCTCCTACAATGAGCAGTTCTTC
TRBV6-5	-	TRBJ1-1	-	CASSYFGTTEAFF	TGTGCCAGCAGTTATTTTGGGACCACTGAAGCTTTCTTT
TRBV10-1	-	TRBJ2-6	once	CASSEGRTGANVLTF	TGCGCCAGCAGTGAAGGGCGAACTGGGGCCAACGTCCTGACTTTC
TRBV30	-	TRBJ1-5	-	CASSGPQGNQPQHF	TGTGCCTCATCCGGGCCCCAGGGAAATCAGCCCCAGCATTTT
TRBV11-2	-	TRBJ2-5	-	CASSLDPTGSETQYF	TGTGCCAGCAGCTTAGACCCCACAGGGTCGGAGACCCAGTACTTC
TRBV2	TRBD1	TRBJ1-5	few	CASRKTGSNQPQHF	TGTGCCAGCAGGAAGACAGGGAGCAATCAGCCCCAGCATTTT
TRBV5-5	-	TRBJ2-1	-	CASSLDRDSYNEQFF	TGTGCCAGCAGCTTGGACAGGGATTCCTACAATGAGCAGTTCTTC
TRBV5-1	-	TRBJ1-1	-	CASSLGDRTEAFF	TGCGCCAGCAGCTTGGGCGATCGCACTGAAGCTTTCTTT
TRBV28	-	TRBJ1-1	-	CASSLGTEAFF	TGTGCCAGCAGTTTAGGGACTGAAGCTTTCTTT
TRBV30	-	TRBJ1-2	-	CAMSDRGVGGYTF	TGTGCTATGTCGGACAGAGGGGTCGGCGGCTACACCTTC
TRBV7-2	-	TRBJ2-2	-	CASSLVLGPRRTGELFF	TGTGCCAGCAGCTTAGTATTGGGCCCGAGGAGGACCGGGGAGCTGTTTTTT
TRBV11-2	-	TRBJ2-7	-	CASSLEPPYEQYF	TGTGCCAGCAGCTTAGAACCCCCTTACGAGCAGTACTTC
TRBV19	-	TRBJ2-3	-	CASRDGAAGSTDTQYF	TGTGCCAGTAGGGACGGGGCAGCGGGTTCTACAGATACGCAGTATTTT
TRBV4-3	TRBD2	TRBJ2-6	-	CASSQVLAGGSSGANVLTF	TGCGCCAGCAGCCAAGTACTAGCGGGAGGGAGCTCTGGGGCCAACGTCCTGACTTTC
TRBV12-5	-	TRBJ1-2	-	CASGLGANYGYTF	TGTGCTAGTGGTTTGGGCGCCAACTATGGCTACACCTTC
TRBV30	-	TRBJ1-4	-	CAWRKTTNEKLFF	TGTGCCTGGAGAAAGACAACTAATGAAAAACTGTTTTTT
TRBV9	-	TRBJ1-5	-	CASSVDGRNQPQHF	TGTGCCAGCAGCGTAGACGGGCGCAATCAGCCCCAGCATTTT
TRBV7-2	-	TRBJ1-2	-	CASSLFSGYTF	TGTGCCAGCAGCTTATTTAGTGGCTACACCTTC
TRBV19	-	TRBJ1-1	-	CASSRSGTKGTEAFF	TGTGCCAGTAGTCGGTCCGGGACTAAGGGGACTGAAGCTTTCTTT
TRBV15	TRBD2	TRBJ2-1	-	CATSRLAGEDEQFF	TGTGCCACCAGCAGGCTAGCGGGAGAGGATGAGCAGTTCTTC
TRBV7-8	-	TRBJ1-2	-	CASSLGSGSYGYTF	TGTGCCAGCAGCTTAGGGTCGGGATCCTATGGCTACACCTTC
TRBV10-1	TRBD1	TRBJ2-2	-	CASSESRGLTGELFF	TGCGCCAGCAGTGAGTCCAGGGGGCTTACCGGGGAGCTGTTTTTT
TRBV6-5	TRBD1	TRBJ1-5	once	CASRWGQVINQPQHF	TGTGCCAGCAGATGGGGACAGGTTATCAATCAGCCCCAGCATTTT
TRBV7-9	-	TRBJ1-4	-	CASSLVGGAEKLFF	TGTGCCAGCAGCTTAGTGGGGGGAGCTGAAAAACTGTTTTTT
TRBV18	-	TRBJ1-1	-	CASSRGVDITEAFF	TGTGCCAGCTCACGGGGGGTAGATATCACTGAAGCTTTCTTT
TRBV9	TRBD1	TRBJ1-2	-	CASSVHLAGQGPIGYTF	TGTGCCAGCAGCGTACACTTAGCGGGACAGGGGCCCATTGGCTACACCTTC
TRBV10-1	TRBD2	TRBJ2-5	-	CASSSGTSMETQYF	TGCGCCAGCAGTTCCGGGACTAGCATGGAGACCCAGTACTTC
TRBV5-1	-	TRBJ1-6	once	CASSLTGSSYNSPLHF	TGCGCCAGCAGTCTAACAGGGAGCTCCTATAATTCACCCCTCCACTTT
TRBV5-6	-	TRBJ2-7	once	CASSLIGGSFGEQYF	TGTGCCAGCAGCTTGATAGGCGGCAGCTTCGGCGAGCAGTACTTC
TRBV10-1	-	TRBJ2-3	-	CASSDRDFTDTQYF	TGCGCCAGCAGTGACCGGGACTTCACAGATACGCAGTATTTT
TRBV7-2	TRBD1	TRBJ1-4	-	CASSRQGAGEKLFF	TGTGCCAGCAGTCGCCAGGGGGCGGGGGAAAAACTGTTTTTT
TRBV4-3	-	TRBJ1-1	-	CASSQDSAANTEAFF	TGCGCCAGCAGCCAAGATTCGGCAGCGAACACTGAAGCTTTCTTT
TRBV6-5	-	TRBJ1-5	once	CASSHRGQSNQPQHF	TGTGCCAGCAGTCACCGCGGTCAAAGCAATCAGCCCCAGCATTTT
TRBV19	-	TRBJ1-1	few	CASSIGGGGTEAFF	TGTGCCAGTAGTATAGGGGGGGGAGGCACTGAAGCTTTCTTT
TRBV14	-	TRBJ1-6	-	CASSQEQRNSPLHF	TGTGCCAGCAGCCAAGAACAGAGAAATTCACCCCTCCACTTT
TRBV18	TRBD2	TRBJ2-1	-	CASSPVAGGPHEQFF	TGTGCCAGCTCACCGGTGGCGGGGGGGCCCCATGAGCAGTTCTTC
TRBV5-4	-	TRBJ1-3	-	CASSPDGGQSGNTIYF	TGTGCCAGCAGTCCTGACGGCGGCCAGTCTGGAAACACCATATATTTT
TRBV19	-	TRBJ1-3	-	CASSFRTPSSGNTIYF	TGTGCCAGTAGTTTTCGGACGCCTAGCTCTGGAAACACCATATATTTT
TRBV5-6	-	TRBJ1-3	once	CASSLYRATSGNTIYF	TGTGCCAGCAGCCTGTACAGGGCTACCTCTGGAAACACCATATATTTT
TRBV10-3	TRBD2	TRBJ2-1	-	CAITGLAGGDAEQFF	TGTGCCATCACCGGACTAGCGGGAGGGGACGCTGAGCAGTTCTTC
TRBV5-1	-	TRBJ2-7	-	CASRVATSYEQYF	TGCGCCAGCCGGGTAGCGACCTCCTACGAGCAGTACTTC
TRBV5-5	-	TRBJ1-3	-	CASSLTGEGNTIYF	TGTGCCAGCAGCTTGACGGGGGAAGGAAACACCATATATTTT